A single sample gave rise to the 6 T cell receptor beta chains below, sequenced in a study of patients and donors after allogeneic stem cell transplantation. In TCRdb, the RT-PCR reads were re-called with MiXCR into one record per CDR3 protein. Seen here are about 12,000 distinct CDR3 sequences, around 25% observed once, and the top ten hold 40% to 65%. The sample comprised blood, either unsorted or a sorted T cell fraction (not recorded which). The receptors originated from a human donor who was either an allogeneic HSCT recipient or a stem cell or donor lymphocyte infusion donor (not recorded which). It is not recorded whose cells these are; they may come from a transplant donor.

The CDR3 bases are TGTGCCAGCAGTTACTCGGCATGGGACGGGACCCAGTACTTC. This codes for CASSYSAWDGTQYF. The J gene is TRBJ2-5, the V gene TRBV6-6, with D possibly being TRBD1 or TRBD2 (5 bases each). The CDR3 covers 14 residues. Germline V lookup: CDR1 MNHNY, CDR2 SVGAGI (reference sequence). The V end lost 0 bases, the J end lost 7 bases, and 12 bases lay between the germline ends.

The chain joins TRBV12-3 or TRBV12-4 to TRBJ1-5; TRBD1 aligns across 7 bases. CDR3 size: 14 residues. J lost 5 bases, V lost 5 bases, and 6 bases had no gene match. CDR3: CASSAPQGDQPQHF. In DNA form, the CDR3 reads TGTGCCAGCAGTGCACCCCAGGGGGATCAGCCCCAGCATTTT.

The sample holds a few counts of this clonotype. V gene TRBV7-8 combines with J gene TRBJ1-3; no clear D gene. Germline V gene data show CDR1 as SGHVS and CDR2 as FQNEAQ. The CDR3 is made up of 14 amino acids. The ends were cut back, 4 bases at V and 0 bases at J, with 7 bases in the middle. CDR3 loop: CASSSDPSGNTIYF. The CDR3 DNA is TGTGCCAGCAGCTCGGACCCCTCTGGAAACACCATATATTTT.

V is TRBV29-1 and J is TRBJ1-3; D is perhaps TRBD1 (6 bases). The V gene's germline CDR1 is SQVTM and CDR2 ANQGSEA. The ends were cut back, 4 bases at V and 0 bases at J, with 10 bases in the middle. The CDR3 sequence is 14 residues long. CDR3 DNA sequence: TGCAGCGTTGGCCGGGACAACTCTGGAAACACCATATATTTT. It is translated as CSVGRDNSGNTIYF.

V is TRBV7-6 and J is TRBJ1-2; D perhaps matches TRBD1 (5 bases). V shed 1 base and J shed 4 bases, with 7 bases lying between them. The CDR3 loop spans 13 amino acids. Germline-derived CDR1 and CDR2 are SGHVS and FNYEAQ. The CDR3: CASSLGGTYGYTF. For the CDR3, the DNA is TGTGCCAGCAGCTTAGGGGGGACCTATGGCTACACCTTC.

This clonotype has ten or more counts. The CDR3 bases are TGTGCCAGCAGCATCCCCGGGACAGCGAAGGAAGCTTTCTTT. As protein: CASSIPGTAKEAFF. The chain employs TRBV11-2 and TRBJ1-1, with 7 bases aligning to TRBD1. Germline-derived CDR1 and CDR2 are SGHAT and FQNNGV. CDR3 length equals 14 residues. J lost 8 bases, V lost 5 bases, and 11 bases had no gene match. Together with reference TRBV11-2 and TRBJ1-1, the CDR3 gives the full variable domain: EAGVAQSPRYKIIEKRQSVAFWCNPISGHATLYWYQQILGQGPKLLIQFQNNGVVDDSQLPKDRFSAERLKGVDSTLKIQPAKLEDSAVYLCASSIPGTAKEAFFGQGTRLTVV.